The sequence of this T cell receptor beta chain was determined in a study of blood T cell repertoires in COVID-19. In the study overall: Samples came from the United States, Italy and Spain, spanning acute and convalescent COVID-19. T cells, B-cell-depleted T cells, or PBMCs supplied cDNA or gDNA.

CDR3 size: 15 residues. Germline assignment: CDR1 GTSNPN and CDR2 SVGIG (reference sequence). V trimming: 3 bases; J trimming: 2 bases; junction bases outside the gene matches: 4. Authors' analysis steps: Using reference gene primer amplification, nucleated cell counts were estimated. The data were produced by immunoSEQ multiplex PCR, yet TCRdb's version contains in-frame clones alone and is incomplete. V and J calls plus clone size are reproduced from that table; the DNA served to infer D and trimming. The sample lists about 110,000 clones, more than 75% occurring once. The chain has TRBV30 and TRBJ1-3; 10 bases align to TRBD1. The receptor comes from a woman aged 50 to 65 with acute or convalescent COVID-19. The sample consisted of peripheral blood. The CDR3 spells CAWRRQGAAGNTIYF. CDR3 bases: TGTGCCTGGAGGAGACAGGGGGCCGCTGGAAACACCATATATTTT.